This T cell receptor (beta chain) was captured by sequencing in a study of shared clonotypes between healthy human individuals. The germline CDR1 and CDR2 sequences are MDHEN and SYDVKM. The CDR3 loop spans 15 amino acids. A CD45RA-negative memory subset and a CD45RA+ naive subset were separated from the CD4+ cells. Sequencing was at deep level. Clones were read by immunoSEQ multiplex PCR, and TCRdb kept only the in-frame ones, dropping some. The sample lists around 200,000 clones; about 93% were seen once. Source material: naive CD4+ T cells sorted from blood. Subset here: CD45RA+ positively selected. The sequence was obtained from a woman aged 25 to 39 in good health. V is TRBV28 and J is TRBJ2-5; 7 bases map to TRBD2. Near its end, the DNA agrees better with TRBJ2-7, so the J call may be wrong. CDR3 loop: CASSYRDYLRYEQYF. The CDR3 DNA sequence: TGTGCCAGCAGCTACCGGGACTACCTACGCTACGAGCAGTACTTC.